The 17 T cell receptor beta chains in this list originate from one sample, sequenced in a study of CD4+ T cells in melanoma. Measured with immunoSEQ multiplex PCR; TCRdb has only the in-frame clones, and not every one. Of 4,500 to 5,000 clones detected, about 61% appear once; the ten largest clones hold about 29%. The sequenced sample consisted of cells from a culture (not recorded whether cultured in vitro). Receptor source: a human donor with melanoma.

J is TRBJ2-3 and V is TRBV7-9, with D unresolved. This CDR3 region has 16 residues. V gave up 8 bases and J gave up 2 bases, with 20 bases separating them. The germline CDR1 and CDR2 sequences are SEHNR and FQNEAQ (reference sequence). CDR3 region: CASLGPRIRSTDTQYF. In DNA form, the CDR3 reads TGTGCCAGCTTAGGCCCACGTATCCGATCCACAGATACGCAGTATTTT.

The chain is built from TRBV28 and TRBJ1-1, with D possibly being TRBD1 (6 bases). The CDR3 loop spans 14 amino acids. V lost 8 bases and J 1 base, leaving 14 bases between the germline ends. Germline CDR1 is MDHEN and CDR2 is SYDVKM. CDR3 sequence reads: CASLEGGQNTEAFF. CDR3 DNA sequence: TGTGCCAGCCTCGAAGGGGGGCAGAACACTGAAGCTTTCTTT.

This clone was seen more than once but under ten times. The V gene is TRBV7-9, the J gene TRBJ2-7, with 11 nucleotides matching TRBD2. Trimming took 5 bases from V and 6 from J; bases not matched to a gene: 12. There are 16 residues in the CDR3. CDR1 SEHNR and CDR2 FQNEAQ come from the germline V gene (reference sequence). The CDR3 sequence is CASSPTSGGGAPEQYF. CDR3 coding DNA: TGTGCCAGCAGCCCCACTAGCGGGGGTGGGGCGCCCGAGCAGTACTTC.

In DNA, the CDR3 is TGTGCCAGCAGCGTAGCTACGTTTTGGGGAGAGCTGGAGTATGGCTACACCTTC. Amino acid sequence: CASSVATFWGELEYGYTF. The gene calls are TRBV9 and TRBJ1-2; D ambiguous. This CDR3 contains 18 residues. Deletions cut 0 bases from V and 5 bases from J, with 23 bases between. From germline, CDR1 is SGDLS and CDR2 YYNGEE. Filled out from reference TRBV9 and TRBJ1-2, the complete variable domain reads DSGVTQTPKHLITATGQRVTLRCSPRSGDLSVYWYQQSLDQGLQFLIQYYNGEERAKGNILERFSAQQFPDLHSELNLSSLELGDSALYFCASSVATFWGELEYGYTFGSGTRLTVV.

This clone has more than one count but fewer than ten. The CDR3 sequence: CASWTGSLYTEAFF. The CDR3 DNA is TGCGCCAGCTGGACAGGGTCCCTATACACTGAAGCTTTCTTT. The chain combines TRBV10-2 with TRBJ1-1; 8 nucleotides line up with TRBD1. CDR1 WSHSY and CDR2 SAAADI come from the germline V gene. The junction had 8 bases not matched to a gene; V was cut back by 8 bases and J by 3 bases. The CDR3 is made up of 14 amino acids.

By proportion, this clone is medium-sized. The chain recombines TRBV19 with TRBJ2-1; maybe TRBD2 (5 bases). Germline CDR1 LNHDA, CDR2 SQIVND (reference sequence). V lost 4 bases, J lost 7 bases, and 14 bases lay in between. This CDR3 region has 14 residues. The CDR3 DNA is TGTGCCAGTAGTAGGCCGCGACGGGGAAATGAGCAGTTCTTC. Protein product: CASSRPRRGNEQFF. The entire variable domain, with the rest obtained from reference TRBV19 and TRBJ2-1, is as follows: DGGITQSPKYLFRKEGQNVTLSCEQNLNHDAMYWYRQDPGQGLRLIYYSQIVNDFQKGDIAEGYSVSREKKESFPLTVTSAQKNPTAFYLCASSRPRRGNEQFFGPGTRLTVL.

The chain combines TRBV11-2 with TRBJ2-7; 9 nucleotides match TRBD1. V lost 5 bases and J lost 6; bases outside the gene matches: 11. Germline V gives CDR1 SGHAT, CDR2 FQNNGV. CDR3 size: 15 residues. The CDR3: CASSTTGTGNVEQYF. CDR3 nucleotides: TGTGCCAGCAGCACCACCGGGACAGGGAACGTCGAGCAGTACTTC.

The chain uses TRBV7-3 and TRBJ2-2; D call uncertain. The CDR3 extends over 15 amino acids. Germline V lookup: CDR1 SGHTA, CDR2 FQGTGA. Trimming cost V 5 bases and J 0 bases, with 10 bases left between them. The CDR3 here is CASSPTGTNTGELFF. In nucleotides, the CDR3 is TGTGCCAGCAGCCCAACCGGAACGAACACCGGGGAGCTGTTTTTT.

The chain couples TRBV5-6 to TRBJ2-2; 7 bases match TRBD1. The CDR3 spans 16 residues. Germline values: CDR1 SGHDT, CDR2 YYEEEE. Trimming at V came to 1 base and at J to 2 bases, leaving 5 bases not matched to a gene. This chain's CDR3 is CASSLSGQRNTGELFF. CDR3 DNA: TGTGCCAGCAGCTTGTCGGGACAGAGAAACACCGGGGAGCTGTTTTTT.

The V and J genes are TRBV27 and TRBJ2-3, with D perhaps assigned TRBD1 or TRBD2 (6 bases each). The CDR3 has 14 residues. Germline lookup yields CDR1 MNHEY and CDR2 SMNVEV (reference sequence). With 2 bases removed from V and 5 bases from J, the gap between germline ends came to 11 bases. CDR3: CASSLGGPQDTQYF. The CDR3 DNA reads as TGTGCCAGCAGTTTAGGGGGGCCACAAGATACGCAGTATTTT.

The V gene is TRBV28, the J gene TRBJ1-2; D might be TRBD1 (5 bases). Germline-derived CDR1 and CDR2 are MDHEN and SYDVKM. V was cut by 2 bases and J by 7 bases, with 14 bases left in between. There are 14 residues in the CDR3. The CDR3 nucleotides read TGTGCCAGCAGTTTACTTTCCGGGGCTGGTGGCTACACCTTC. This gives the protein CASSLLSGAGGYTF.

The chain has TRBV5-4 and TRBJ1-2, with 7 bases that match TRBD1. The CDR3 has 13 amino acids. The V segment lost 6 bases and the J segment 4 bases; nucleotides outside the gene matches: 6. From germline, CDR1 is SGHNT and CDR2 YYREEE (reference sequence). The CDR3 reads CASNRGGSYGYTF. CDR3 sequence (DNA): TGTGCCAGCAACAGGGGAGGGTCCTATGGCTACACCTTC.

Sample share makes this clone large. The CDR3 nucleotides are TGTGCCAGCAGCGTAGCGGACATAATCGGGCCTCCCCCAAATTACGAGCAGTACTTC. Its translation is CASSVADIIGPPPNYEQYF. The chain carries TRBV9 and TRBJ2-7; D is perhaps TRBD1 (5 bases). This CDR3 has 19 residues. With 0 bases removed from V and 4 bases from J, the gap between germline ends came to 26 bases. In germline, CDR1 is SGDLS, CDR2 YYNGEE. Full variable domain (remainder filled in from reference TRBV9 and TRBJ2-7): DSGVTQTPKHLITATGQRVTLRCSPRSGDLSVYWYQQSLDQGLQFLIQYYNGEERAKGNILERFSAQQFPDLHSELNLSSLELGDSALYFCASSVADIIGPPPNYEQYFGPGTRLTVT.

The rearrangement links TRBV10-3 to TRBJ1-1; D might be TRBD1 (5 bases). This CDR3 contains 13 residues. CDR1 is ENHRY and CDR2 is SYGVKD in the germline V gene. Trimming removed 6 bases from V and 2 bases from J, with 10 bases in between. The chain's CDR3 is CAISRAGNTEAFF. CDR3 nucleotide sequence: TGTGCCATCAGCAGGGCTGGAAACACTGAAGCTTTCTTT.

The chain uses TRBV2 and TRBJ2-5; D is uncertain. This CDR3 has 13 amino acids. The V gene lost 1 base and the J gene lost 1 base, with 4 bases spanning the gap. Germline CDR1 reads SNHLY; CDR2 reads FYNNEI. The CDR3 DNA reads TGTGCCAGCAGTGAAGACAGCCAAGAGACCCAGTACTTC. Amino acids: CASSEDSQETQYF.

The chain employs TRBV5-5 and TRBJ1-1; weak D call: TRBD1 (6 bases). Trimming removed 4 bases at V and 11 bases at J, with 24 bases between. CDR3 length: 15 residues. Per germline, CDR1 SGHKS and CDR2 YYEKEE (reference sequence). This CDR3 is CASSRWDTSGVGAFF. The DNA of the CDR3 is TGTGCCAGCAGCCGGTGGGACACGAGCGGGGTAGGGGCTTTCTTT.

V usage is TRBV28 and J usage is TRBJ2-5, with TRBD1 identical over 8 bases. The V gene end was trimmed by 5 bases and the J gene end by 5 bases; junction bases not matched to a gene: 13. The CDR3 has 16 amino acids. CDR1 MDHEN and CDR2 SYDVKM come from the germline V gene. The CDR3 DNA reads as TGTGCCAGCAGTACCCCGGACAGGGATTTTGTTGAGACCCAGTACTTC. This encodes CASSTPDRDFVETQYF.